Listed below are T cell receptor beta chains from one sample, sequenced in a study of blood T cell repertoires in COVID-19. Using immunoSEQ multiplex PCR, the repertoire was profiled, and TCRdb retains in-frame clones only, with some absent. Of 120,000 to 150,000 clones in the sample, 75% to 85% were seen once. The material sequenced was peripheral blood. Receptors were obtained from a man between 45 and 60 years old with acute or convalescent COVID-19. Each CDR3 is given with its conserved first and last residue. Each record gives: D gene, V gene, J gene, clone size, CDR3 protein, CDR3 DNA. D genes are given only for firm matches. For some rows the clone size is stated as once, few or many, or as a class when expanded; others skip it.

>.|TRBV7-8|TRBJ1-5|.
CASSLEGSQPQHF
TGTGCCAGCAGCCTCGAGGGTTCGCAGCCCCAGCATTTT
>TRBD1|TRBV18|TRBJ1-3|.
CASSPPGTEISGNTIYF
TGTGCCAGCTCACCACCCGGGACAGAAATCTCTGGAAACACCATATATTTT
>TRBD1|TRBV6-5|TRBJ1-6|once
CASKIGGTGASPLHF
TGTGCCAGCAAAATTGGGGGGACAGGGGCTTCACCCCTCCACTTT
>TRBD1|TRBV5-1|TRBJ2-3|once
CASSGQGTGTDTQYF
TGCGCCAGCAGTGGACAGGGGACGGGCACAGATACGCAGTATTTT
>.|TRBV2|TRBJ1-6|.
CASREGGADNSPLHF
TGTGCCAGCAGGGAAGGGGGAGCCGATAATTCACCCCTCCACTTT
>TRBD2|TRBV10-3|TRBJ2-7|.
CATTGTSDEQYF
TGTGCCACTACCGGGACTAGCGACGAGCAGTACTTC
>TRBD2|TRBV7-3|TRBJ2-1|.
CASSSSGTEYNEQFF
TGTGCCAGCAGCTCTAGCGGGACGGAATACAATGAGCAGTTCTTC
>TRBD1|TRBV7-3|TRBJ1-3|.
CASSLSGGIGNTIYF
TGTGCCAGCAGCTTATCAGGGGGTATTGGAAACACCATATATTTT
>TRBD1|TRBV10-2|TRBJ1-5|.
CASSPDRRNNQPQHF
TGCGCCAGCAGTCCGGACAGGAGAAACAATCAGCCCCAGCATTTT
>.|TRBV19|TRBJ1-5|.
CASSIREGPNQPQHF
TGTGCCAGTAGTATAAGGGAGGGGCCCAATCAGCCCCAGCATTTT
>TRBD2|TRBV10-3|TRBJ2-3|.
CAINSRLAGEDTQYF
TGTGCCATCAATAGTCGGCTAGCGGGGGAAGATACGCAGTATTTT
>TRBD1|TRBV2|TRBJ1-5|many
CASTGTDYQPQHF
TGTGCCAGCACAGGGACAGATTATCAGCCCCAGCATTTT
>.|TRBV2|TRBJ2-7|.
CAQSIGDSYEQYF
TGTGCCCAAAGTATAGGGGACTCCTACGAGCAGTACTTC
>.|TRBV9|TRBJ1-5|.
CASSGQPADQPQHF
TGTGCCAGCAGCGGACAGCCGGCGGATCAGCCCCAGCATTTT
>TRBD2|TRBV3-1/TRBV3-2|TRBJ2-7|few
CASSPGEGLSYEQYF
TGTGCCAGCAGCCCCGGGGAGGGCTTATCCTACGAGCAGTACTTC
>TRBD1|TRBV12-3/TRBV12-4|TRBJ1-1|.
CASSTGYNTEAFF
TGTGCCAGTTCGACAGGGTACAACACTGAAGCTTTCTTT
>.|TRBV7-2|TRBJ2-3|.
CASSLASRSTDTQYF
TGTGCCAGCAGCTTAGCAAGTCGGTCCACAGATACGCAGTATTTT
>.|TRBV19|TRBJ2-1|many
CASSIAPDREQFF
TGTGCCAGTAGTATAGCGCCAGACAGGGAGCAGTTCTTC
>.|TRBV7-2|TRBJ1-6|few
CASSLQGLYNSPLHF
TGTGCCAGCAGCTTGCAGGGTCTCTATAATTCACCCCTCCACTTT
>.|TRBV19|TRBJ1-1|.
CASSIDWDKGVMNTEAFF
TGTGCCAGTAGTATAGACTGGGACAAGGGCGTTATGAACACTGAAGCTTTCTTT
>TRBD2|TRBV6-4|TRBJ2-1|.
CASSDGTSGRNEQFF
TGTGCCAGCAGTGACGGGACTAGCGGGAGGAATGAGCAGTTCTTC
>.|TRBV19|TRBJ2-3|.
CASSRGTDTQYF
TGTGCCAGTAGTAGAGGGACAGATACGCAGTATTTT
>TRBD1|TRBV9|TRBJ1-5|.
CASSVGQGVDQPQHF
TGTGCCAGCAGCGTAGGTCAGGGGGTGGATCAGCCCCAGCATTTT
>.|TRBV19|TRBJ1-1|.
CASTQQVDMNTEAFF
TGTGCCAGTACCCAACAGGTTGACATGAACACTGAAGCTTTCTTT
>.|TRBV2|TRBJ1-2|few
CASIVGKKAAGYTF
TGTGCCAGCATTGTGGGCAAAAAGGCAGCTGGCTACACCTTC
>.|TRBV6-5|TRBJ2-7|.
CASSQHYEQYF
TGTGCCAGCAGTCAACATTACGAGCAGTACTTC
>TRBD2|TRBV5-1|TRBJ2-7|.
CASSWRRREDEQYF
TGCGCCAGCAGCTGGAGAAGGCGGGAGGACGAGCAGTACTTC
>TRBD2|TRBV7-3|TRBJ2-3|.
CASSPRGLAGTDTQYF
TGTGCCAGCAGCCCTCGGGGACTAGCAGGCACAGATACGCAGTATTTT
>.|TRBV19|TRBJ2-6|.
CASKRGESWGANVLTF
TGTGCCAGTAAAAGGGGCGAAAGTTGGGGGGCCAACGTCCTGACTTTC
>.|TRBV18|TRBJ2-7|.
CASSPFRGQTYEQYF
TGTGCCAGCTCACCATTCCGCGGACAGACTTACGAGCAGTACTTC
>TRBD2|TRBV10-3|TRBJ2-1|.
CAISGEGIAGRSYNEQFF
TGTGCCATCAGTGGGGAGGGGATAGCGGGAAGATCCTACAATGAGCAGTTCTTC
>.|TRBV5-1|TRBJ2-7|.
CASSLVAESYEQYF
TGCGCCAGCAGCTTGGTTGCGGAGTCCTACGAGCAGTACTTC
>.|TRBV5-1|TRBJ2-7|.
CASSTRGGITYEQYF
TGCGCCAGCAGCACTAGGGGGGGGATAACCTACGAGCAGTACTTC
>.|TRBV24-1|TRBJ2-2|.
CATSDQGAGPVGELFF
TGTGCCACCAGTGACCAAGGGGCAGGTCCCGTCGGGGAGCTGTTTTTT
>TRBD2|TRBV6-2/TRBV6-3|TRBJ2-7|.
CASSYPMGGSYEQYF
TGTGCCAGCAGTTACCCTATGGGCGGGAGCTACGAGCAGTACTTC
>TRBD1|TRBV6-5|TRBJ1-6|.
CASSSTGPLNSPLHF
TGTGCCAGCAGTTCGACAGGGCCACTAAATTCACCCCTCCACTTT
>.|TRBV12-5|TRBJ2-1|.
CASVLTGSYNEQFF
TGTGCTAGTGTTTTGACAGGCTCCTACAATGAGCAGTTCTTC